This T cell receptor beta chain was identified during a study of breast tumors, draining lymph nodes, adjacent tissues. Whole-study findings and limits: Compared with lymph nodes, tumors were less diverse; compared with nontumor tissue, more. Findings are consistent with lymph node origin and intratumoral expansion of most tumor T cells. That most tumor T cells come from lymph nodes remained unproven. Compared with basal-like, luminal-like tumors shared significantly more repertoire with nontumor tissue.

CDR1 and CDR2 (germline): SGHDT, YYEEEE. The CDR3 covers 14 residues. In this sample, this clonotype turned up a few times. What it recognizes is unknown. Since a much larger clone is just one base distant, this may be a read error. The lymph nodes were axillary draining lymph nodes from breast cancer patients. TCRdb independently ran MiXCR on the multiplex PCR reads; one entry per CDR3 protein. The table shows 150,000 to 200,000 distinct CDR3 sequences, with 31% occurring only once. Sequences were obtained from axillary lymph node tissue. V usage is TRBV5-6 and J usage is TRBJ1-2; D may be TRBD1 (5 bases). The origin of this receptor is a female donor with breast cancer. Some clones in this sample may be carry-over from other donors' samples. The CDR3 sequence: CASTLAGPVYGYTF. In nucleotides, the CDR3 is TGTGCCAGCACCTTGGCAGGGCCGGTCTATGGCTACACCTTC.